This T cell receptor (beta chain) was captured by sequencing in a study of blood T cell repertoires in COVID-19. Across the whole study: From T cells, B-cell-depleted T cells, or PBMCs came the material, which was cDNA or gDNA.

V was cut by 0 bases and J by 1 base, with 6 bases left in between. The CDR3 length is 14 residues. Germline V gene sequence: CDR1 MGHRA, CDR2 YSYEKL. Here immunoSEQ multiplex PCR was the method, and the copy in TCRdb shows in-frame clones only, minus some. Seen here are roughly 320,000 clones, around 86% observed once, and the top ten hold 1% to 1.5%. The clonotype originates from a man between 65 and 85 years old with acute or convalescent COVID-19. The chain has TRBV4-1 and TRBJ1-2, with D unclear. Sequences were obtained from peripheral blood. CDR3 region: CASSQDPVNYGYTF. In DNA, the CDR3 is TGCGCCAGCAGCCAAGATCCCGTTAACTATGGCTACACCTTC.